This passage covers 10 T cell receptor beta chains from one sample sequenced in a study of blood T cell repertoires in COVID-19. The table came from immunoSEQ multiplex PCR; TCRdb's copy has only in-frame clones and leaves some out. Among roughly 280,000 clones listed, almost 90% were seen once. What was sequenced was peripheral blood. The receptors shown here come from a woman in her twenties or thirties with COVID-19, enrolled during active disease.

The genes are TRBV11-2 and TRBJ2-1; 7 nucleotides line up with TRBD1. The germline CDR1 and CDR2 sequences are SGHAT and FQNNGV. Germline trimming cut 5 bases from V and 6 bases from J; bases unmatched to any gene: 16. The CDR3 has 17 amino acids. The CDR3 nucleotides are TGTGCCAGCAGCCCTCTTCCCTTACAGGGGAACCGCAATGAGCAGTTCTTC. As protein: CASSPLPLQGNRNEQFF.

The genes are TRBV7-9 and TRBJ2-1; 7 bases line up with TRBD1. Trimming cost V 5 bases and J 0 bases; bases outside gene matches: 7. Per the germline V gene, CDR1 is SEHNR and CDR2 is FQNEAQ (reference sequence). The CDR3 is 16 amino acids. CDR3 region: CASSGTQGDSYNEQFF. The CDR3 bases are TGTGCCAGCAGCGGAACCCAGGGGGACTCCTACAATGAGCAGTTCTTC.

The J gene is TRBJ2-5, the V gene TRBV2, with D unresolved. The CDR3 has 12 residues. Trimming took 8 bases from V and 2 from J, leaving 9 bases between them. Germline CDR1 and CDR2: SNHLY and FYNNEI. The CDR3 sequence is CASQKRQETQYF. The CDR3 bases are TGTGCCAGCCAGAAGCGACAAGAGACCCAGTACTTC.

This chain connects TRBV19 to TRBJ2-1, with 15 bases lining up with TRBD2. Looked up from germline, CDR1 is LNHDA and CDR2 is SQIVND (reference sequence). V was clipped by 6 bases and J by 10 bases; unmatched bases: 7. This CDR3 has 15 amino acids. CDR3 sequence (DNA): TGTGCCAGTAGCCGGACTAGCGGGAGGGCTGACGAGCAGTTCTTC. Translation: CASSRTSGRADEQFF.

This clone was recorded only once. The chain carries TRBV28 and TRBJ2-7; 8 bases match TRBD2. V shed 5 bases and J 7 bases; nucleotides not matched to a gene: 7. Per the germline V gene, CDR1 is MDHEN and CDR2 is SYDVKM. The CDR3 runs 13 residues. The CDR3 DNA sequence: TGTGCCAGCAGTCTCGGACTAGCAAGGGAGCAGTACTTC. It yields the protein CASSLGLAREQYF. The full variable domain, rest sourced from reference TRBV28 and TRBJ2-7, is DVKVTQSSRYLVKRTGEKVFLECVQDMDHENMFWYRQDPGLGLRLIYFSYDVKMKEKGDIPEGYSVSREKKERFSLILESASTNQTSMYLCASSLGLAREQYFGPGTRLTVT.

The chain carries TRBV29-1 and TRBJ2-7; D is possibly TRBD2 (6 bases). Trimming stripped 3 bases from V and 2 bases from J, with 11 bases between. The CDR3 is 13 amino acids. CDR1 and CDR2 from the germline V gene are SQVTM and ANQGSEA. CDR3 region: CSVETGSAYEQYF. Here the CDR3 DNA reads TGCAGCGTTGAGACCGGGAGCGCCTACGAGCAGTACTTC.

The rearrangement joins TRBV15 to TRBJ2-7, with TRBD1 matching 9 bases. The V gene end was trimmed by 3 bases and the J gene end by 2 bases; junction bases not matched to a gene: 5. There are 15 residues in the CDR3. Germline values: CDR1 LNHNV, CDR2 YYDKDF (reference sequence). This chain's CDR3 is CATSRPGQGPYEQYF. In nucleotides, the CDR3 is TGTGCCACCAGCAGGCCCGGACAGGGGCCCTACGAGCAGTACTTC.

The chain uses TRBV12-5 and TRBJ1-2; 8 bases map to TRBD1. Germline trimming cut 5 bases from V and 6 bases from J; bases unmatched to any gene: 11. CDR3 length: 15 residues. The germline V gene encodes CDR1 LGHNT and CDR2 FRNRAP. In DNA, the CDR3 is TGTGCTAGTGGTCAGAAGACAGGGGCCTCTGATGGCTACACCTTC. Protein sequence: CASGQKTGASDGYTF.

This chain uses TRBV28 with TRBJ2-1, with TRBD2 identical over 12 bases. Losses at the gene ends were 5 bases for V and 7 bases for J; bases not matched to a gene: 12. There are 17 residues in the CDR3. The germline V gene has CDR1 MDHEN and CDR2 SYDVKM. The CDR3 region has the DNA TGTGCCAGCAGTACCCTGACTAGCGGGAGTCGGGAGAATGAGCAGTTCTTC. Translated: CASSTLTSGSRENEQFF.

The CDR3 DNA follows: TGTGCCACCGAGCCACAGGGAACCGGGGAGCTGTTTTTT. Protein: CATEPQGTGELFF. The chain joins TRBV24-1 to TRBJ2-2, with D perhaps matching TRBD1 (6 bases). Per the germline V gene, CDR1 is KGHDR and CDR2 is SFDVKD. The ends were cut back, 9 bases at V and 5 bases at J, with 12 bases in the middle. The CDR3 has 13 amino acids.